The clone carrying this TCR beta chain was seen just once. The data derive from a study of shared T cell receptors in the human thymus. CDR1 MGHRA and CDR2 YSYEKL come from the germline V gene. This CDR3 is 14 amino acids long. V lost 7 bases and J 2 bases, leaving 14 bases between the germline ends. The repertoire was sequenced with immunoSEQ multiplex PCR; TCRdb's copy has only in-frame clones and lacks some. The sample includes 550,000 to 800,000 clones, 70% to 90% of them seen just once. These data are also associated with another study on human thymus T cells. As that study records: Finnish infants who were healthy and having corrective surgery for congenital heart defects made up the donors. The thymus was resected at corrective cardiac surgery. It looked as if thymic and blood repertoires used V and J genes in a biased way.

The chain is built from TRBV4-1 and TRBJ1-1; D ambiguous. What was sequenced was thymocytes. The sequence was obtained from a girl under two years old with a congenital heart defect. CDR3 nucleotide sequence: TGCGCCAGCACCTTGGCAAGTAGCAACACTGAAGCTTTCTTT. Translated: CASTLASSNTEAFF.